A selection of T cell receptor beta chains follows, all from one sample in a study of blood T cell repertoires in COVID-19. Clones were read by immunoSEQ multiplex PCR, and TCRdb kept only the in-frame ones, dropping some. Found here are around 65,000 clones, 75% to 85% of them singletons; the top ten hold over 45%. Sequencing was carried out using peripheral blood. Receptor source: a human donor in a cohort sampled during active COVID-19. Both conserved end residues are part of each CDR3. D genes are given only for firm matches. Clone size, where shown, is once, few, many, or a class for clones that have expanded.

NA	NA	TRBV9	TRBJ2-1	TGTGCCAGCAGCGTGGCCAATGTGGGGGGGCAGTTCTTC	CASSVANVGGQFF
NA	NA	TRBV30	TRBJ1-6	TGTGCCTGGAGCCAGGGCCCCAATTCACCCCTCCACTTT	CAWSQGPNSPLHF
NA	NA	TRBV7-2	TRBJ2-7	TGTGCCAGCAGGTCCCAACTCTCCTACGAGCAGTACTTC	CASRSQLSYEQYF
NA	NA	TRBV5-3	TRBJ1-1	TGTGCCAGAAGTTTATGGGAGGGGCCCACTGAAGCTTTCTTT	CARSLWEGPTEAFF
NA	NA	TRBV11-2	TRBJ2-1	TGTGCCAGCAGCTTAGATCGGTACAATGAGCAGTTCTTC	CASSLDRYNEQFF
TRBD1	few	TRBV7-6	TRBJ2-7	TGTGCCAGCAGTTCCGGACAGGGGGCAACCTACGAGCAGTACTTC	CASSSGQGATYEQYF
NA	NA	TRBV18	TRBJ2-3	TGTGCCAGCTCTCAGGCCCCCGGTGGCACAGATACGCAGTATTTT	CASSQAPGGTDTQYF
NA	once	TRBV18	TRBJ2-7	TGTGCCAGCTCACCGGCTGACTACGAGCAGTACTTC	CASSPADYEQYF
NA	NA	TRBV7-9	TRBJ1-5	TGTACCAGCAGCTCTACAGGAGCCAATCAGCCCCAGCATTTT	CTSSSTGANQPQHF
NA	NA	TRBV6-5	TRBJ2-2	TGTGCCAGCAGTTACGAGGGAGGACGGACCGGGGAGCTGTTTTTT	CASSYEGGRTGELFF
TRBD1	NA	TRBV28	TRBJ1-5	TGTGCCAGCAGCCCGTTGACAGGGGTATGGCCCCAGCATTTT	CASSPLTGVWPQHF
TRBD2	NA	TRBV30	TRBJ2-5	TGTGCCTGGAGGAAGGGACTAGCGGGGGACACCCAGTACTTC	CAWRKGLAGDTQYF
NA	once	TRBV7-9	TRBJ2-3	TGTGCCAGCAGCGCCCACGGCTTAGGGGTCACAGATACGCAGTATTTT	CASSAHGLGVTDTQYF
NA	NA	TRBV15	TRBJ2-3	TGTGCCACCAGCGATGGCAACACAGATACGCAGTATTTT	CATSDGNTDTQYF
NA	NA	TRBV3-1/TRBV3-2	TRBJ2-6	TGTGCCAGCAGCCAAGATCCCCGAGCCTCTGGGGCCAACGTCCTGACTTTC	CASSQDPRASGANVLTF
TRBD2	NA	TRBV3-1/TRBV3-2	TRBJ2-1	TGTGCCAGCAGCCGGACAGGGGGGACTAGCGGGAGGTACAATGAGCAGTTCTTC	CASSRTGGTSGRYNEQFF
NA	few	TRBV6-4	TRBJ1-1	TGTGCCAGCAGTGTCGCTCAGGATGACACTGAAGCTTTCTTT	CASSVAQDDTEAFF
NA	once	TRBV6-1	TRBJ1-2	TGTGCCAGCAGTGAAGAGGTAGGGGTCGGCTACACCTTC	CASSEEVGVGYTF
TRBD2	NA	TRBV10-3	TRBJ2-7	TGTGCCATTGCGACTAGCGGGAAATACGAGCAGTACTTC	CAIATSGKYEQYF
NA	NA	TRBV24-1	TRBJ2-5	TGTGCCACCAGTGATCGAGACAACACGGTAGGAGAGACCCAGTACTTC	CATSDRDNTVGETQYF
TRBD2	NA	TRBV5-4	TRBJ2-3	TGTGCCAGCAGTTCAGCGGGGGGGCTCATAGATACGCAGTATTTT	CASSSAGGLIDTQYF
TRBD2	NA	TRBV11-2	TRBJ2-1	TGTGCCAGCAGCTTATTCTGGCGGGGGAGCTCCTACAATGAGCAGTTCTTC	CASSLFWRGSSYNEQFF
TRBD2	few	TRBV5-1	TRBJ2-1	TGCGCCAGCAGCGATGGGTCTAGCGGGACCAATGAGCAGTTCTTC	CASSDGSSGTNEQFF
NA	once	TRBV6-5	TRBJ2-5	TGTGCCAGCACCTTAGGGGTGAACCAAGAGACCCAGTACTTC	CASTLGVNQETQYF
NA	NA	TRBV19	TRBJ2-7	TGTGCCAGTAGTATCCGGACAGTCTCCTACGAGCAGTACTTC	CASSIRTVSYEQYF
NA	few	TRBV10-1	TRBJ2-7	TGCGCCAGCAGCCGAGTCTGCCGCGGGGGCACCTACGAGCAGTACTTC	CASSRVCRGGTYEQYF
TRBD1	NA	TRBV6-5	TRBJ2-1	TGTGCCAGCAGCATCCGGGACAGGGTGGGAAATGAGCAGTTCTTC	CASSIRDRVGNEQFF
TRBD1	many	TRBV28	TRBJ2-5	TGTGCCAGCAGTTTCTTGGGACAGAGCGAAGAGACCCAGTACTTC	CASSFLGQSEETQYF
NA	many	TRBV29-1	TRBJ1-1	TGCAGCGCCTTGGACAGAAAGAACACTGAAGCTTTCTTT	CSALDRKNTEAFF
NA	once	TRBV6-4	TRBJ2-3	TGTGCCAGCAGTGAGGGCGGGGATACGCAGTATTTT	CASSEGGDTQYF
NA	NA	TRBV5-6	TRBJ2-1	TGTGCCAGCAGCCAAGCGGGTTTCTACAATGAGCAGTTCTTC	CASSQAGFYNEQFF
TRBD2	NA	TRBV7-8	TRBJ2-5	TGTGCCAGCAGCTTAGACAGGTCGGGAGGGGAGACCCAGTACTTC	CASSLDRSGGETQYF
NA	NA	TRBV5-6	TRBJ1-5	TGTGCCAGCAGCCGACAGTACGATAGCAATCAGCCCCAGCATTTT	CASSRQYDSNQPQHF
NA	NA	TRBV5-1	TRBJ2-5	TGCGCCAGCAGCTTGGCCGAGGTGGAGACCCAGTACTTC	CASSLAEVETQYF
TRBD1	NA	TRBV10-1	TRBJ2-1	TGCGCCAGCAGTGATGGACAGGGGGCGAAAGGGCAGTTCTTC	CASSDGQGAKGQFF
TRBD1	NA	TRBV18	TRBJ1-2	TGTGCCAGCTCACCACCTACAGGGGGCTCTGGCCGTCGGTATGGCTACACCTTC	CASSPPTGGSGRRYGYTF
TRBD1	NA	TRBV5-1	TRBJ2-5	TGCGCCAGCAGCTTGGGACAGGGGGTACGGAAGACCCAGTACTTC	CASSLGQGVRKTQYF
NA	NA	TRBV5-1	TRBJ2-3	TGCGCCAGCAGCTTGGCCGGCGCGACATCAGATACGCAGTATTTT	CASSLAGATSDTQYF
TRBD1	NA	TRBV13	TRBJ2-3	TGTGCCAGCAGCCCCCGGACAGGGGCCCACCAAGAAAGCACAGATACGCAGTATTTT	CASSPRTGAHQESTDTQYF